This TCR beta chain was retrieved from a study of Graves' ophthalmopathy and Graves' hyperthyroidism. This clonotype was seen at least ten times. What it recognizes is unknown. Symptoms, serum thyroxine and TRAb, thyroid ultrasound, and orbital computed tomography formed the diagnostic basis. Regarding the study as a whole: In blood, most expanded thyroid clonotypes above 0.001 frequency were also detected.

V lost 5 bases and J lost 3, with 13 bases in between. This CDR3 has 14 amino acids. Per the germline V gene, CDR1 is MNHEY and CDR2 is SMNVEV (reference sequence). The authors amplified TCR beta CDR3 regions, and they did so from RNA transcripts for repertoire sequencing. RT-PCR with HTBI primers came first, then second-round multiplex PCR. TCRdb recomputed calls from the multiplex PCR reads with MiXCR, one row per CDR3 protein. The sample shows roughly 610,000 distinct CDR3 sequences, 22% of them seen only once. The sample was peripheral blood. The source of this sequence is a woman under 30 with stable Graves' hyperthyroidism. Some clones in this sample may be carry-over from other donors' samples. The chain combines TRBV27 with TRBJ1-1; D remains unclear. CDR3 loop: CASSPREVDTEAFF. DNA for the CDR3: TGTGCCAGCAGTCCCCGGGAGGTGGACACTGAAGCTTTCTTT.